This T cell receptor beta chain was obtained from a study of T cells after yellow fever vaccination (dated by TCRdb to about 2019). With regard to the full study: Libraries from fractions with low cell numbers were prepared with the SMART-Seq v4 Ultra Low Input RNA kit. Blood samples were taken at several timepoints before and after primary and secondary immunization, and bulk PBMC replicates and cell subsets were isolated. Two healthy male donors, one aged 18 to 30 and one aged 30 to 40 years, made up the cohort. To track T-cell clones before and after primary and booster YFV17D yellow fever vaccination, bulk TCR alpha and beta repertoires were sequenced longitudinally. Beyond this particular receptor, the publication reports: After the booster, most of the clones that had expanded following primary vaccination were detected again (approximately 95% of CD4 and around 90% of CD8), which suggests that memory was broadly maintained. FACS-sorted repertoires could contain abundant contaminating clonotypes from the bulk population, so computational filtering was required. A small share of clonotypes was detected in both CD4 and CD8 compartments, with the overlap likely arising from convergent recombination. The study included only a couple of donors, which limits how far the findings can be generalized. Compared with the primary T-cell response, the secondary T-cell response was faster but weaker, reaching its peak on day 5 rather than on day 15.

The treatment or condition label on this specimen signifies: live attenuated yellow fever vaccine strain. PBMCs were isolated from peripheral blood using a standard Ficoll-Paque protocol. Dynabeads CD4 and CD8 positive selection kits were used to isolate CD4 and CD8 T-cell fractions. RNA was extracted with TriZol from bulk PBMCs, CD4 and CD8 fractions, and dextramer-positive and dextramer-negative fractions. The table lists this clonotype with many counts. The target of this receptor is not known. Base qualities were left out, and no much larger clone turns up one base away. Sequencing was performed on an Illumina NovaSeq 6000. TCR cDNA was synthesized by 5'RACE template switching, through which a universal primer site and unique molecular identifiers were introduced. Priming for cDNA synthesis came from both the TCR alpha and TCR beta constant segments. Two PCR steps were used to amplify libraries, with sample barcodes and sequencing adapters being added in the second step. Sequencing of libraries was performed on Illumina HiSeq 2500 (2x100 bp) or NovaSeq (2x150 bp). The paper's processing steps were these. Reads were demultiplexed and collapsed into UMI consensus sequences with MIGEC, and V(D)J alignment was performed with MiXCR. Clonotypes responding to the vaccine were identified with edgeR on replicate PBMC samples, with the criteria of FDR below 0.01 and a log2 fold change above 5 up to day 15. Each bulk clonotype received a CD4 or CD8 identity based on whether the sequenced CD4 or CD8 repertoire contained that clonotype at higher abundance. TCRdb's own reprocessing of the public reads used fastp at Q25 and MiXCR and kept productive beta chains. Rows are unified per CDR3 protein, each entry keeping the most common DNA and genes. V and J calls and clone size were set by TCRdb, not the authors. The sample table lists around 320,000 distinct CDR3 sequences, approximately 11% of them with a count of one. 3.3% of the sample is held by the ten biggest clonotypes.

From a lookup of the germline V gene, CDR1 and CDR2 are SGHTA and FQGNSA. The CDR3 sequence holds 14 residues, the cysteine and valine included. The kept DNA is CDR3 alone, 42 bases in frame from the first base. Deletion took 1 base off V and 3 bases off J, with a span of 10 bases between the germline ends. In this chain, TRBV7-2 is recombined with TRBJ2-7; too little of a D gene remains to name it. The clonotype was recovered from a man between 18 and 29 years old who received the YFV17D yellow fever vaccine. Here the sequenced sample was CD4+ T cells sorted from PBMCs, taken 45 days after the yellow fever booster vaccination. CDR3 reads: CASSLDPLYYEQYV. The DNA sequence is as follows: TGTGCCAGCAGCTTAGATCCCTTATACTACGAGCAGTACGTC.